This T cell receptor (beta chain) is drawn from a study of T cells in Graves' hyperthyroidism and ophthalmopathy. Stable hyperthyroidism: no ophthalmopathy progression over 18 months of follow-up. This clonotype was observed at least ten times. Germline V CDR1 and CDR2: MNHEY, SMNVEV (reference sequence). The ends lost 7 bases at V and 5 bases at J; junction bases unmatched: 4. The CDR3 runs to 13 residues. RNA transcripts provided the source from which TCR beta CDR3 regions were amplified. The primer set for the first-round RT-PCR of the TCR CDR3 was HTBI. TCRdb recomputed calls from the multiplex PCR reads with MiXCR, one row per CDR3 protein. The table shows 370,000 or so distinct CDR3 sequences, with roughly 25% occurring only once.

The chain uses TRBV27 and TRBJ2-3, with 9 bases lining up with TRBD1. Sequenced sample: blood. The TCR originated in a man over 45 with Graves' hyperthyroidism. The CDR3 here is CASTGQGKDTQYF. CDR3 coding DNA: TGTGCCAGCACTGGACAGGGGAAAGATACGCAGTATTTT.